Below, 29 T cell receptor beta chains from the same sample are listed, as sequenced in a study of blood T cells in healthy people across ages. The second PCR ran about 6 to 11 cycles with a sample-barcoded 5' primer and J-beta primers. TCRdb reanalysed the 5' RACE reads using MiXCR and keeps one entry per CDR3 protein. Found here are about 600,000 distinct CDR3 sequences, less than 60% of them singletons; the top ten hold approximately 25%. Material for sequencing was blood. These receptors came from an elderly man in good health.

This clonotype was detected a few times. The chain recombines TRBV29-1 with TRBJ2-1; 10 bases agree with TRBD1. CDR3 length equals 15 residues. Germline-derived CDR1 and CDR2 are SQVTM and ANQGSEA. With 8 bases clipped from V and 1 base from J, the junction kept 8 bases outside the gene matches. CDR3 region: CSMLGQGGSYNEQFF. CDR3 coding DNA: TGCAGCATGCTAGGACAGGGGGGTTCCTACAATGAGCAGTTCTTC.

The chain is built from TRBV6-6 and TRBJ1-1, with D possibly matching TRBD1 (5 bases). Looked up from germline, CDR1 is MNHNY and CDR2 is SVGAGI (reference sequence). The length of the CDR3 is 14 residues. Trimming took 7 bases from V and 3 from J, leaving 15 bases between them. CDR3 nucleotides: TGTGCCAGCACCAGCGCGGGGACGGACACTGAAGCTTTCTTT. Its translation: CASTSAGTDTEAFF.

This clonotype appeared a single time. The J gene is TRBJ2-7, the V gene TRBV6-6; TRBD1 matches 10 bases. Germline lookup yields CDR1 MNHNY and CDR2 SVGAGI (reference sequence). Trimming took 5 bases from V and 3 from J; bases not matched to a gene: 10. The CDR3 covers 16 residues. The CDR3, as DNA: TGTGCCAGCAGTACGACGGGGACAGGGGAGCACTACGAGCAGTACTTC. Its translation: CASSTTGTGEHYEQYF.

The chain employs TRBV12-3 or TRBV12-4 and TRBJ2-3; either TRBD1 or TRBD2 may supply D (5 bases each). V was pared by 0 bases and J by 3 bases, with 13 bases between. The CDR3 contains 16 residues. CDR3 nucleotides: TGTGCCAGCAGTTTAGCCGGGGCAGGCTTTACAGATACGCAGTATTTT. It is translated as CASSLAGAGFTDTQYF.

The rearrangement joins TRBV5-1 to TRBJ2-5; TRBD2 is a possible D gene (5 bases). The J call is doubtful: the DNA matches TRBJ2-7 better. CDR1 SGHRS and CDR2 YFSETQ come from the germline V gene. The CDR3 is 16 amino acids. CDR3 protein: CASSRKLGVFLSEQYF. CDR3 nucleotide sequence: TGCGCCAGCAGCCGAAAACTAGGAGTATTCCTCTCCGAGCAGTACTTC.

V and J are TRBV7-2 and TRBJ2-4; D ambiguous. The J call is doubtful: the DNA matches TRBJ2-7 better. The germline gives CDR1 SGHTA, CDR2 FQGNSA. The CDR3 is 14 residues long. The CDR3 nucleotides are TGTGCCAGCAGCTTAGGTCTGGGGTCGGGCGAGCAGTACTTC. The encoded protein is CASSLGLGSGEQYF.

The chain carries TRBV29-1 and TRBJ2-2; no definite D call. Trimming pared 3 bases from V and 6 bases from J, leaving 8 bases between. Germline CDR1 reads SQVTM; CDR2 reads ANQGSEA. The CDR3 is made up of 12 amino acids. The CDR3 nucleotides read TGCAGCGTTGAGGGTAGTTCCGGGGAGCTGTTTTTT. This sequence encodes CSVEGSSGELFF.

This clonotype has more than one count but fewer than ten. The chain carries TRBV5-1 and TRBJ2-3; D unclear. In germline, CDR1 is SGHRS, CDR2 YFSETQ. The germline V and J ends were trimmed by 1 base and 6 bases, with 12 bases remaining between them. This CDR3 comprises 14 residues. This CDR3 is CASSLRHGLDTQYF. The CDR3, as DNA: TGCGCCAGCAGCTTGAGACACGGATTGGATACGCAGTATTTT.

V is TRBV12-3 or TRBV12-4 and J is TRBJ1-1; D unresolved. The length of the CDR3 is 15 residues. V dropped 6 bases and J dropped 1 base, with 15 bases sitting between them. CDR3 DNA sequence: TGTGCCAGCAGCCCGAGTGGAGGTACGAACACTGAAGCTTTCTTT. It specifies CASSPSGGTNTEAFF.

This clonotype has at least ten counts. This sequence joins TRBV3-1 and TRBJ2-5, with D maybe TRBD1 (6 bases). CDR1 is LGHDT and CDR2 is YNNKEL in the germline V gene (reference sequence). Trimming cost V 1 base and J 5 bases, with 11 bases left between them. The CDR3 sequence is 14 residues long. The CDR3 sequence: CASSQVQGQETQYF. The CDR3 nucleotides read TGTGCCAGCAGCCAAGTTCAGGGGCAGGAGACCCAGTACTTC.

The chain carries TRBV18 and TRBJ2-5, with TRBD2 matching 9 bases. The CDR3 covers 18 residues. The germline V gene encodes CDR1 KGHSH and CDR2 LQKENI. V shed 1 base and J 1 base; nucleotides not matched to a gene: 10. As DNA, the CDR3 is TGTGCCAGCTCACCACTCTATCGGTCTAGCGGGGCCCAAGAGACCCAGTACTTC. Translating it yields CASSPLYRSSGAQETQYF.

V and J are TRBV12-5 and TRBJ2-1, with 12 bases identical to TRBD2. The V gene end was trimmed by 6 bases and the J gene end by 5 bases; junction bases not matched to a gene: 8. The CDR3 loop spans 16 amino acids. Germline V lookup: CDR1 LGHNT, CDR2 FRNRAP. The CDR3 sequence is CASGFRTSGKDNEQFF. The CDR3 nucleotides read TGTGCTAGTGGCTTCCGGACTAGCGGGAAGGACAATGAGCAGTTCTTC.

This clonotype has more than one count but fewer than ten. This chain joins TRBV25-1 and TRBJ2-5, with D possibly matching TRBD1 (6 bases). Per the germline V gene, CDR1 is MGHDK and CDR2 is SYGVNS. The CDR3 has 16 residues. V lost 3 bases and J 2 bases, leaving 16 bases between the germline ends. CDR3: CASSDLSGTTQETQYF. The CDR3 DNA follows: TGTGCCAGCAGTGACCTTTCCGGGACAACACAAGAGACCCAGTACTTC. Variable domain in full (rest from reference TRBV25-1 and TRBJ2-5): EADIYQTPRYLVIGTGKKITLECSQTMGHDKMYWYQQDPGMELHLIHYSYGVNSTEKGDLSSESTVSRIRTEHFPLTLESARPSHTSQYLCASSDLSGTTQETQYFGPGTRLLVL.

This clonotype was seen more than once but under ten times. This rearrangement joins TRBV5-1 to TRBJ1-2; 7 positions match TRBD1. The germline V gene has CDR1 SGHRS and CDR2 YFSETQ. CDR3 length equals 17 residues. The V gene end was trimmed by 0 bases and the J gene end by 2 bases; junction bases not matched to a gene: 10. The CDR3 protein is CASSLAPSGGGNYGYTF. DNA for the CDR3: TGCGCCAGCAGCTTGGCCCCGTCAGGGGGGGGCAACTATGGCTACACCTTC.

The V gene is TRBV3-1, the J gene TRBJ2-7; D might be TRBD2 (6 bases). Germline V gives CDR1 LGHDT, CDR2 YNNKEL (reference sequence). V gave up 2 bases and J gave up 3 bases, with 11 bases separating them. This CDR3 region has 14 residues. CDR3 nucleotides: TGTGCCAGCAGCCAATCTACGGGAGACTACGAGCAGTACTTC. Amino acids: CASSQSTGDYEQYF.

This clonotype showed up just a few times. CDR3 coding DNA: TGTGCCAGCAGCTTAAGTTTAGCATTCGGAGGGAAAGAGACCCAGTACTTC. Encoded protein: CASSLSLAFGGKETQYF. This chain connects TRBV7-2 to TRBJ2-5, with TRBD2 as a possible D gene (6 bases). The V and J ends lost 2 bases and 3 bases respectively, with 19 bases between them. Germline V gene lookup returns CDR1 SGHTA and CDR2 FQGNSA. The CDR3 length is 17 residues.

This clonotype was seen a handful of times. V and J are TRBV20-1 and TRBJ2-5; either TRBD1 or TRBD2 may supply D (5 bases each). V was clipped by 5 bases and J by 5 bases, with 24 bases between them. Germline CDR1 reads DFQATT; CDR2 reads SNEGSKA (reference sequence). CDR3 size: 16 residues. The CDR3 region has the DNA TGCAGTGCTGGGACCTTATTTCCTTTGGGCGGGGAGACCCAGTACTTC. Translating it yields CSAGTLFPLGGETQYF.

The CDR3 reads CSARPGRAVMQYF. Here the CDR3 DNA reads TGCAGTGCTAGGCCGGGGAGGGCCGTTATGCAGTACTTC. The chain uses TRBV20-1 and TRBJ2-7; 7 nucleotides line up with TRBD2. From germline, CDR1 is DFQATT and CDR2 SNEGSKA (reference sequence). This CDR3 comprises 13 residues. J lost 9 bases, V lost 3 bases, and 11 bases had no gene match.

The V call is TRBV7-9, the J call TRBJ2-3, with D uncertain. The CDR3 has 15 amino acids. Germline V gene lookup returns CDR1 SEHNR and CDR2 FQNEAQ (reference sequence). V lost 3 bases to trimming and J lost 2 bases, with 12 bases between them. The CDR3 DNA reads TGTGCCAGCAGCTTTCGAAACGGCTACACAGATACGCAGTATTTT. Amino acids: CASSFRNGYTDTQYF.

This chain joins TRBV10-3 and TRBJ1-1; D is uncertain. Germline V CDR1 and CDR2: ENHRY, SYGVKD. CDR3 length equals 15 residues. With 0 bases removed from V and 0 bases from J, the gap between germline ends came to 8 bases. Written as DNA, the CDR3 is TGTGCCATCAGTGAGTCAGTTAACCTGAACACTGAAGCTTTCTTT. This encodes CAISESVNLNTEAFF.

The chain recombines TRBV7-2 with TRBJ2-7; no firm D call. V dropped 1 base and J dropped 1 base, with 8 bases sitting between them. The germline V gene has CDR1 SGHTA and CDR2 FQGNSA. The CDR3 runs 14 residues. The CDR3 reads CASSLERWSYEQYF. CDR3 in DNA: TGTGCCAGCAGCTTAGAGCGATGGTCCTACGAGCAGTACTTC. The full variable domain, completed using reference TRBV7-2 and TRBJ2-7, is GAGVSQSPSNKVTEKGKDVELRCDPISGHTALYWYRQSLGQGLEFLIYFQGNSAPDKSGLPSDRFSAERTGGSVSTLTIQRTQQEDSAVYLCASSLERWSYEQYFGPGTRLTVT.

This chain links TRBV11-1 with TRBJ2-1; TRBD2 matches at 9 bases. The CDR3 covers 15 residues. Trimming took 5 bases from V and 3 from J; bases not matched to a gene: 5. The germline V gene encodes CDR1 SGHAT and CDR2 FQDESV (reference sequence). CDR3 sequence reads: CASSGRGGYYNEQFF. CDR3 sequence (DNA): TGTGCCAGCAGCGGGCGGGGGGGCTACTACAATGAGCAGTTCTTC.

The chain couples TRBV3-1 to TRBJ2-7, with D unresolved. Germline loops: CDR1 LGHDT, CDR2 YNNKEL (reference sequence). Between the trimmed V and J ends, which lost 0 bases and 6 bases, there was a span of 3 bases. CDR3 size: 11 residues. The CDR3: CASSQDREQYF. CDR3 DNA sequence: TGTGCCAGCAGCCAAGATCGCGAGCAGTACTTC.

This chain connects TRBV11-3 to TRBJ2-3, with a weak D call TRBD1 (6 bases). This CDR3 is 16 amino acids long. CDR1 and CDR2 from the germline V gene are SGHNT and YENEEA. V lost 5 bases and J lost 0, with 15 bases in between. In DNA, the CDR3 is TGTGCCAGCAGCCTCGGACAGACCCCTAGCACAGATACGCAGTATTTT. Translated: CASSLGQTPSTDTQYF.

The V call is TRBV7-2, the J call TRBJ2-3; 14 bases fit TRBD2. V shed 6 bases and J 4 bases; nucleotides not matched to a gene: 12. Per the germline V gene, CDR1 is SGHTA and CDR2 is FQGNSA. The CDR3 contains 18 residues. For the CDR3, the DNA is TGTGCCAGCAGGGTCCGCAGACTAGCGGGAGGGCCGGCAGATACGCAGTATTTT. Amino acids: CASRVRRLAGGPADTQYF.

The chain couples TRBV2 to TRBJ2-6; D remains unclear. Trimming pared 4 bases from V and 1 base from J, leaving 5 bases between. This CDR3 comprises 14 residues. Per the germline V gene, CDR1 is SNHLY and CDR2 is FYNNEI. This chain's CDR3 is CASSALSGANVLTF. DNA for the CDR3: TGTGCCAGCAGTGCTTTGTCTGGGGCCAACGTCCTGACTTTC.

This clonotype was observed a handful of times. The CDR3 region has the DNA TGTGCCAGCAGCCTCGGGCGGGGAACCACAGATACGCAGTATTTT. Translated: CASSLGRGTTDTQYF. V and J are TRBV7-2 and TRBJ2-3; weak D call: TRBD2 (6 bases). The CDR3 is made up of 15 amino acids. The V end was cut by 5 bases, the J end by 2 bases, with 14 bases between. The germline V gene has CDR1 SGHTA and CDR2 FQGNSA.

CDR3 amino acids: CAWAQGGEAFF. CDR3 sequence (DNA): TGTGCCTGGGCCCAAGGGGGGGAAGCTTTCTTT. The chain links TRBV30 to TRBJ1-1; perhaps TRBD1 as D (6 bases). Trimming pared 5 bases from V and 8 bases from J, leaving 12 bases between. The CDR3 is 11 amino acids. CDR1 and CDR2 (germline): GTSNPN, SVGIG (reference sequence).

The rearrangement uses TRBV18 and TRBJ2-1, with TRBD2 identical over 7 bases. CDR3 length: 14 residues. The V and J ends lost 3 bases and 7 bases, in that order; junction bases with no gene match: 6. Germline CDR1 reads KGHSH; CDR2 reads LQKENI. CDR3 in DNA: TGTGCCAGCTCACCGGGGAGGGGTAATAATGAGCAGTTCTTC. Translated, it gives CASSPGRGNNEQFF.